These 17 T cell receptor beta chains share one sample of origin, sequenced in a study of a mutant IDH1 vaccine in newly diagnosed glioma. Sequencing was performed with immunoSEQ multiplex PCR; in TCRdb, only in-frame clones are kept and a portion is missing. The data contain 60,000 or so clones, about three quarters of them seen just once; the ten biggest clones take up roughly 8.4%. Their antigens are not known. As for time point: week 23, last vaccination. The investigators gave 300 ug of mutant IDH1 20-mer peptide in each vaccine dose, together with topical imiquimod. The sequenced sample was PBMCs, obtained from a glioma patient whose treatment included an IDH1 peptide vaccine. Receptors were obtained from a woman aged 40 to 50 with glioma. Some clones in this sample may be carry-over from other donors' samples.

V is TRBV7-9 and J is TRBJ2-6; unclear D gene. The germline V and J ends were trimmed by 5 bases and 0 bases, with 8 bases remaining between them. The CDR3 has 15 residues. Germline CDR1 SEHNR, CDR2 FQNEAQ (reference sequence). CDR3 residues: CASSPGNSGANVLTF. CDR3 nucleotides: TGTGCCAGCAGCCCAGGAAACTCTGGGGCCAACGTCCTGACTTTC.

The chain employs TRBV19 and TRBJ1-6; 7 positions agree with TRBD1. The CDR3 sequence is 16 residues long. Germline V gives CDR1 LNHDA, CDR2 SQIVND (reference sequence). Losses at the gene ends were 3 bases for V and 7 bases for J; bases not matched to a gene: 9. The DNA for the CDR3 is TGTGCCAGTAGTATTAACCCCGGGACAGCAAATTCACCCCTCCACTTT. Its protein product is CASSINPGTANSPLHF.

This clone was picked up a small number of times. V usage is TRBV18 and J usage is TRBJ1-1, with D maybe TRBD1 (5 bases). V was pared by 6 bases and J by 7 bases, with 12 bases between. The germline V gene has CDR1 KGHSH and CDR2 LQKENI. The CDR3 covers 12 residues. CDR3 sequence: CASSPGRHEAFF. The CDR3 bases are TGTGCCAGCTCGCCGGGGCGGCATGAAGCTTTCTTT.

This sequence joins TRBV19 and TRBJ1-3, with 8 bases identical to TRBD1. The V segment lost 7 bases and the J segment 4 bases; nucleotides outside the gene matches: 6. CDR3 size: 14 residues. Germline CDR1 LNHDA, CDR2 SQIVND (reference sequence). The CDR3 DNA reads as TGTGCCAGTACCACAGGGGGTGAAGGAAACACCATATATTTT. This translates into CASTTGGEGNTIYF. Full variable domain (rest looked up from reference TRBV19 and TRBJ1-3): DGGITQSPKYLFRKEGQNVTLSCEQNLNHDAMYWYRQDPGQGLRLIYYSQIVNDFQKGDIAEGYSVSREKKESFPLTVTSAQKNPTAFYLCASTTGGEGNTIYFGEGSWLTVV.

The V call is TRBV30, the J call TRBJ2-3, with D maybe TRBD1 (5 bases). Per germline, CDR1 GTSNPN and CDR2 SVGIG (reference sequence). Deletions cut 3 bases from V and 0 bases from J, with 7 bases between. The CDR3 spans 13 residues. The CDR3 region is CAWSRVSTDTQYF. CDR3 coding DNA: TGTGCCTGGAGCAGGGTTAGCACAGATACGCAGTATTTT.

This clone was recorded a few times. The J gene is TRBJ2-5, the V gene TRBV5-1; weak D call: TRBD2 (5 bases). The CDR3 has 15 amino acids. Trimming pared 5 bases from V and 4 bases from J, leaving 18 bases between. Germline V CDR1 and CDR2: SGHRS, YFSETQ. CDR3 DNA sequence: TGCGCCAGCAGAGACACTAGTTCCTCGGGAGAGACCCAGTACTTC. It encodes CASRDTSSSGETQYF.

In this sample, this clone turned up once. J is TRBJ2-1 and V is TRBV4-1; 16 bases match TRBD2. V shed 2 bases, J shed 9 bases, and the junction held 13 bases outside the gene matches. This CDR3 spans 19 amino acids. Germline-derived CDR1 and CDR2 are MGHRA and YSYEKL. The CDR3 is CASSQPPGTSGGARGEQFF. CDR3 sequence (DNA): TGCGCCAGCAGCCAACCCCCTGGGACTAGCGGGGGGGCAAGGGGTGAGCAGTTCTTC.

V usage is TRBV19 and J usage is TRBJ2-7; 8 nucleotides line up with TRBD1. In germline, CDR1 is LNHDA, CDR2 SQIVND (reference sequence). This CDR3 is 15 amino acids long. V dropped 3 bases and J dropped 6; count of bases not matched to a gene: 10. CDR3 protein: CASSILGVTGVEQYF. The CDR3 DNA is TGTGCCAGTAGTATCTTAGGGGTGACAGGGGTCGAGCAGTACTTC.

The chain recombines TRBV28 with TRBJ2-3; no definite D call. The germline V and J ends were trimmed by 9 bases and 2 bases, with 6 bases remaining between them. The CDR3 has 11 amino acids. Germline values: CDR1 MDHEN, CDR2 SYDVKM. The CDR3 protein is CASCLTDTQYF. The CDR3 nucleotides read TGTGCCAGTTGCCTCACAGATACGCAGTATTTT.

This clone was observed a few times. The CDR3 DNA follows: TGTGCCAGCAGTGACCCTAGAGCCCAAGGGTACGAGCAGTACTTC. Its translation is CASSDPRAQGYEQYF. This rearrangement joins TRBV25-1 to TRBJ2-7; no clear D gene. Germline loops: CDR1 MGHDK, CDR2 SYGVNS. V was pared by 3 bases and J by 4 bases, with 16 bases between. This CDR3 has 15 amino acids.

The CDR3 sequence: CATAGQGANGELFF. The CDR3 DNA reads TGTGCCACCGCGGGACAGGGGGCTAACGGGGAGCTGTTTTTT. The genes are TRBV7-2 and TRBJ2-2; 12 bases match TRBD1. The CDR3 is 14 amino acids. CDR1 is SGHTA, CDR2 FQGNSA, per germline. J lost 7 bases, V lost 10 bases, and 7 bases had no gene match.

The genes are TRBV7-9 and TRBJ2-5; D is possibly TRBD1 (5 bases). V was trimmed by 3 bases and J by 2 bases, leaving 16 bases between them. Germline V gene data show CDR1 as SEHNR and CDR2 as FQNEAQ (reference sequence). The CDR3 spans 16 residues. CDR3 amino acids: CASSFSQGGTQETQYF. The CDR3 bases are TGTGCCAGCAGCTTTAGTCAGGGTGGCACTCAAGAGACCCAGTACTTC.

The chain couples TRBV2 to TRBJ1-5; D gene ambiguous. The CDR3 is made up of 15 amino acids. V shed 4 bases and J shed 2 bases, with 12 bases lying between them. Germline values: CDR1 SNHLY, CDR2 FYNNEI. The CDR3 DNA follows: TGTGCCAGCAGTGGGGATGGGTTTGGCAATCAGCCCCAGCATTTT. Its protein is CASSGDGFGNQPQHF.

This clone is a singleton in its sample. V is TRBV6-6 and J is TRBJ1-6; maybe TRBD1 (5 bases). Germline-derived CDR1 and CDR2 are MNHNY and SVGAGI (reference sequence). V shed 7 bases and J shed 10 bases, with 20 bases lying between them. This CDR3 is 15 amino acids long. The CDR3 nucleotides are TGTGCCAGCACTGGGGGGGTTCGCATCGGATCACCCCTCCACTTT. It is translated as CASTGGVRIGSPLHF.

The chain recombines TRBV18 with TRBJ2-3; a possible D gene is TRBD2 (5 bases). Trimming removed 6 bases at V and 10 bases at J, with 14 bases between. Germline values: CDR1 KGHSH, CDR2 LQKENI. This CDR3 has 12 amino acids. Here the CDR3 DNA reads TGTGCCAGCTCCCTTGGACTCAGCCCGCAGTATTTT. As protein: CASSLGLSPQYF.

The chain carries TRBV7-6 and TRBJ2-7; TRBD1 matches 7 bases. V dropped 0 bases and J dropped 6; count of bases not matched to a gene: 2. This CDR3 contains 13 residues. Germline lookup yields CDR1 SGHVS and CDR2 FNYEAQ. CDR3 sequence (DNA): TGTGCCAGCAGCTTAGCGACAGGGCGCGAGCAGTACTTC. Its protein is CASSLATGREQYF.

This clone was seen only once. The genes are TRBV7-2 and TRBJ1-5; D may be TRBD1 (5 bases). Germline V lookup: CDR1 SGHTA, CDR2 FQGNSA. The CDR3 sequence is 14 residues long. Trimming took off 5 bases at V and 2 bases at J, with 10 bases between the two ends. CDR3 nucleotides: TGTGCCAGCAGCCCCGGGGGGGGCAATCAGCCCCAGCATTTT. Protein sequence: CASSPGGGNQPQHF.